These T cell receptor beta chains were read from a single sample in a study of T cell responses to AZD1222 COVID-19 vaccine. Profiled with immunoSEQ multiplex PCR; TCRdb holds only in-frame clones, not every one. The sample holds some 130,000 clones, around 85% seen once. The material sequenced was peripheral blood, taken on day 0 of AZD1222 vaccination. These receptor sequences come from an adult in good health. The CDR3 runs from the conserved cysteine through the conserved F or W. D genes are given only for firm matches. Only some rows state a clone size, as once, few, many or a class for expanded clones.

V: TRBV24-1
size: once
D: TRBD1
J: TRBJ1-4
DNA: TGTGCCACCAGTGAGACAGGGATAGGGGAAAAACTGTTTTTT
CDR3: CATSETGIGEKLFF

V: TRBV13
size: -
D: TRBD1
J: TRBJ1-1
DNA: TGTGCCAGCAGCTTGACAGGGATGAACACTGAAGCTTTCTTT
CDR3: CASSLTGMNTEAFF

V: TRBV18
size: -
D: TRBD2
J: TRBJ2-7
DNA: TGTGCCAGCTCACCGGTAACTAGCGGACACGAGCAGTACTTC
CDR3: CASSPVTSGHEQYF

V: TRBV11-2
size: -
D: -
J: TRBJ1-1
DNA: TGTGCCAGCAGCTCCCGGGTGAACACTGAAGCTTTCTTT
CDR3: CASSSRVNTEAFF

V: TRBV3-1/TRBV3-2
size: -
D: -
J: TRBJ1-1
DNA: TGTGCCAGCAGCCTGATGGGTTTCGGGGCTTTCTTT
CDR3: CASSLMGFGAFF

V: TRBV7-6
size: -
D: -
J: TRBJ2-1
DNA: TGTGCCAGCAGCTCGGTGAGGGGAGGTGAGCAGTTCTTC
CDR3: CASSSVRGGEQFF

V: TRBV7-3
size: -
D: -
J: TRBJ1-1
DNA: TGTGCCAGCAGCTTAAGGGGGCTCGGCACTGAAGCTTTCTTT
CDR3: CASSLRGLGTEAFF

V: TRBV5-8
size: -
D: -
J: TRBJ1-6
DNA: TGTGCCAGCAGCTTGGAATCCGGTTCACCCCTCCACTTT
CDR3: CASSLESGSPLHF

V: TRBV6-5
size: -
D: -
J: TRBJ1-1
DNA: TGTGCCAGCAGTTACGAGATACACACTGAAGCTTTCTTT
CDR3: CASSYEIHTEAFF

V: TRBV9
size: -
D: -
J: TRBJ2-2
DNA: TGTGCCAGCAGCGTAGGAGGGGCCGCCCTGACCGGGGAGCTGTTTTTT
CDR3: CASSVGGAALTGELFF

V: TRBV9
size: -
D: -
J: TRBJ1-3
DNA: TGTGCCAGCAGCACCGGGGCTTACTCTGGAAACACCATATATTTT
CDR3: CASSTGAYSGNTIYF

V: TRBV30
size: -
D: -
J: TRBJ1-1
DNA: TGTGCCTGGAATGTGAGGAGCAGCTTGAACACTGAAGCTTTCTTT
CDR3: CAWNVRSSLNTEAFF

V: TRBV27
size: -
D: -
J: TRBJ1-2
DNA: TGTGCCAGCAGTCTGCAGGGCTATGGCTACACCTTC
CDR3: CASSLQGYGYTF

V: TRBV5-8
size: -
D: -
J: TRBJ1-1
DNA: TGTGCCAGCAACCCAGGGAGGAACACTGAAGCTTTCTTT
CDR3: CASNPGRNTEAFF

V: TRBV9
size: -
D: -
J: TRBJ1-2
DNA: TGTGCCAGCAGCCGTGGGGATATCTATGGCTACACCTTC
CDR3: CASSRGDIYGYTF

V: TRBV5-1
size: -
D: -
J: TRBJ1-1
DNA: TGCGCCAGCAGCTTGCCAGGGAACACTGAAGCTTTCTTT
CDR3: CASSLPGNTEAFF

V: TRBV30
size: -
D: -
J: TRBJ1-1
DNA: TGTGCCTGGACGACTCAGGGATGGAACACTGAAGCTTTCTTT
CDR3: CAWTTQGWNTEAFF

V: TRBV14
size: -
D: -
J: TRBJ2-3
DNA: TGTGCCAGCAGCCCTCAAGCTGAGAGGTATCGCACAGATACGCAGTATTTT
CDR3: CASSPQAERYRTDTQYF

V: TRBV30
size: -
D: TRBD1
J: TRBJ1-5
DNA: TGTGCCTGGAGTGTACAAGGGACAGGGGGCCCTTGGCATTTT
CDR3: CAWSVQGTGGPWHF

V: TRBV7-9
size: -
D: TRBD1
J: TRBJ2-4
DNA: TGTGCCAGCAGCCCGAGGGGACAGGGAGGATTAGCCAAAAACATTCAGCACTTC
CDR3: CASSPRGQGGLAKNIQHF

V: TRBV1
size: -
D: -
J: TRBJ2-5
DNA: TGCACCAGCAGCCAAGTTGCTGGGGGGGAAGAGACCCAGTACTTC
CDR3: CTSSQVAGGEETQYF

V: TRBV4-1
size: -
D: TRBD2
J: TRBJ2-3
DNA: TGCGCCAGCAGCCAGAGGGACTACGGCACAGATACGCAGTATTTT
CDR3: CASSQRDYGTDTQYF

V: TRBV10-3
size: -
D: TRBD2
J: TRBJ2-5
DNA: TGTGCCATCAGCCTAGGGACTAGCGGGAGCCAAGAGACCCAGTACTTC
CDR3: CAISLGTSGSQETQYF

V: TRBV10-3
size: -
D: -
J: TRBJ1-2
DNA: TGTGCCATCAGTGGATCCGAGGAACAGGCGCTTGAGGGCTACACCTTC
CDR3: CAISGSEEQALEGYTF

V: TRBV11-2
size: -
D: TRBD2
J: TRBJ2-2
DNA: TGTGCCAGCAGCCTTCAAGCGGGAGCGAACACCGGGGAGCTGTTTTTT
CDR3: CASSLQAGANTGELFF

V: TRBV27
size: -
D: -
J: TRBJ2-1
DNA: TGTGCCAGCAGAGAAGTAAGGATCCTATCCTACAATGAGCAGTTCTTC
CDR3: CASREVRILSYNEQFF

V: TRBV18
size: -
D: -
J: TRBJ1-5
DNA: TGTGCCAGCTCACCCGACAGCCCGGAGACGCCCCAGCATTTT
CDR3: CASSPDSPETPQHF

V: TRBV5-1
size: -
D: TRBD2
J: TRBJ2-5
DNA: TGCGCCAGCAGCTACCCGGGAGGGGGAGAGACCCAGTACTTC
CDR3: CASSYPGGGETQYF

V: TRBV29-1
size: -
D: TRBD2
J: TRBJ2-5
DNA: TGCAGCGTCCAGACTAGCGGTATCCAGACCCAGTACTTC
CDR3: CSVQTSGIQTQYF

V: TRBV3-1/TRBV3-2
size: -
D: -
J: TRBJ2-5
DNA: TGTGCCAGCAGCCGGTTGACTTTAGAGACCCAGTACTTC
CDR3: CASSRLTLETQYF

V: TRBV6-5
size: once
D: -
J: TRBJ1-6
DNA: TGTGCCAGCAGTTACAGACAGGCGAGTAATTCACCCCTCCACTTT
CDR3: CASSYRQASNSPLHF

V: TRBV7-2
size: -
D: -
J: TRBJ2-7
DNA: TGTGCCAGCAGCTTCATCCTTAAACACGAGCAGTACTTC
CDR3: CASSFILKHEQYF

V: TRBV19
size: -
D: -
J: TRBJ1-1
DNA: TGTGCCAGTACTGACGACAGGCACACTGAAGCTTTCTTT
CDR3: CASTDDRHTEAFF

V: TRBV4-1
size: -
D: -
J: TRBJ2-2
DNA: TGCGCCAGCAGCCAAGAGGGACATATGAACACCGGGGAGCTGTTTTTT
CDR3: CASSQEGHMNTGELFF

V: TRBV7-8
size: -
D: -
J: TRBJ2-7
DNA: TGTGCCAGCACCCGAGGAGGAGGGTACGAGCAGTACTTC
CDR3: CASTRGGGYEQYF

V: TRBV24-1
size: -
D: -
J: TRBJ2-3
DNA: TGTGCCACCAGCGTAGGGCTGGGGAATACGCAGTATTTT
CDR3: CATSVGLGNTQYF

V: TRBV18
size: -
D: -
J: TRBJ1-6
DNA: TGTGCCAGCTCACCGCAGAACTATAATTCACCCCTCCACTTT
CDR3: CASSPQNYNSPLHF

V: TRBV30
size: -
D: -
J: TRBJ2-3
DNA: TGTGCCTGGAGCCTTTGGCCCGTCTTGGGAGATACGCAGTATTTT
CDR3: CAWSLWPVLGDTQYF

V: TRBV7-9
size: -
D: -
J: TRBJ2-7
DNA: TGTGCCAGCAGCTCCGACCTAGGGAACGAGCAGTACTTC
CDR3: CASSSDLGNEQYF

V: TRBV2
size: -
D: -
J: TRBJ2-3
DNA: TGTGCCAGCAGTCCGGAGGGTGATACGCAGTATTTT
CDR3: CASSPEGDTQYF

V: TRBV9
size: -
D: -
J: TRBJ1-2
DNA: TGTGCCAGCCAGGGCACGGAGGTCTATGGCTACACCTTC
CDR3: CASQGTEVYGYTF

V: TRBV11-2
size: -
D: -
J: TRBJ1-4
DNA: TGTGCCAGCAGCTTAGCGTCTGCAACTAATGAAAAACTGTTTTTT
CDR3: CASSLASATNEKLFF

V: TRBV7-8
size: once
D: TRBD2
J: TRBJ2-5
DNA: TGTGCCAGCAGCTTATGGGGACTAGCGGAGAAAGAGACCCAGTACTTC
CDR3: CASSLWGLAEKETQYF

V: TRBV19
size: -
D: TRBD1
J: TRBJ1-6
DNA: TGTGCCAGTAGTATTATGGGGACAGCCTATTCACCCCTCCACTTT
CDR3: CASSIMGTAYSPLHF